The present T cell receptor (beta chain) was sequenced within a study of T cell responses to AZD1222 COVID-19 vaccine. This CDR3 region has 14 residues. The V gene's germline CDR1 is MGHDK and CDR2 SYGVNS. Trimming took off 7 bases at V and 9 bases at J, with 16 bases between the two ends. Only in-frame clones appear in the TCRdb table, and some are missing; sequencing was by immunoSEQ multiplex PCR. The sample gives around 79,000 clones, about 87% of which show up once; 15% to 20% is in the top ten. Sequences were derived from peripheral blood, sampled on day 0 of AZD1222 vaccination. This clonotype was sampled from an adult in good health. The J gene is TRBJ1-6, the V gene TRBV25-1, with D perhaps matching TRBD1 (6 bases). DNA for the CDR3: TGTGCCAGCACCACGGGGGCTAGCATTTCACCCCTCCACTTT. Translated: CASTTGASISPLHF.